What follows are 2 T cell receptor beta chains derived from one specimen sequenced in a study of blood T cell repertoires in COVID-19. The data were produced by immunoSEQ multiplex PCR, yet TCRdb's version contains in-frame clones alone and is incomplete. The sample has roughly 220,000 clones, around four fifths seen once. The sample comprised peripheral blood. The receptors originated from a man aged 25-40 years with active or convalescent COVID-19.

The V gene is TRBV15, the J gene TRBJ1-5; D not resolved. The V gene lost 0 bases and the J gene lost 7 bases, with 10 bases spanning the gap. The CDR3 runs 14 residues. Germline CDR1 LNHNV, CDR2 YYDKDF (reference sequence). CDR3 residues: CATSRESVAQPQHF. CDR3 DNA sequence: TGTGCCACCAGCAGAGAAAGCGTCGCCCAGCCCCAGCATTTT.

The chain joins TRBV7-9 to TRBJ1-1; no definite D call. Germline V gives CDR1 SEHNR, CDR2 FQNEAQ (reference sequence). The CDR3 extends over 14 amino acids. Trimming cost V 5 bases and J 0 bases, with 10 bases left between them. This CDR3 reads CASSIARLNTEAFF. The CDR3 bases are TGTGCCAGCAGCATTGCTAGGCTGAACACTGAAGCTTTCTTT.